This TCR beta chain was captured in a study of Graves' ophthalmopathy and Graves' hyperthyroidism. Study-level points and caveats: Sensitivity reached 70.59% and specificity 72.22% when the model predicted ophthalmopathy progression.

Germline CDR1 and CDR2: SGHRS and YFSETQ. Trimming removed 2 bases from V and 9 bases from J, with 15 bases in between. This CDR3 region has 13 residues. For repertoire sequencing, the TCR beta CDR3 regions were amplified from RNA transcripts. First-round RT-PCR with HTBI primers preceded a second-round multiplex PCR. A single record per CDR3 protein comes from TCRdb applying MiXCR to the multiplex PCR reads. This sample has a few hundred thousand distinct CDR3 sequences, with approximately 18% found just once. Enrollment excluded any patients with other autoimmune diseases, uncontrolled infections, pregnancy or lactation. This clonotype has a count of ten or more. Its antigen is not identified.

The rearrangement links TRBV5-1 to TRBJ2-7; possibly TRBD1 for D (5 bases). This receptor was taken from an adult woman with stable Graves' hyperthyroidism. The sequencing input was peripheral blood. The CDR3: CASSFEAGLLQYF. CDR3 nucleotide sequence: TGCGCCAGCAGCTTCGAAGCAGGGTTGCTGCAGTACTTC.